A single sample gave rise to the 24 T cell receptor beta chains below, sequenced in a study of blood T cell repertoires in COVID-19. Clones were sequenced by immunoSEQ multiplex PCR, and TCRdb holds only the in-frame ones, with some missing. The sample lists about 190,000 clones, under 80% occurring once. The specimen sequenced was peripheral blood. The receptors shown here come from a woman in her forties or fifties with acute or convalescent COVID-19.

The chain uses TRBV6-5 and TRBJ1-5, with 11 bases matching TRBD1. The J segment lost 1 base and the V segment lost 6 bases, leaving 2 bases of the junction unmatched. Germline CDR1 reads MNHEY; CDR2 reads SVGAGI. This CDR3 spans 15 amino acids. In DNA form, the CDR3 reads TGTGCCAGCAGGGGGGACAGGGGGAGCAATCAGCCCCAGCATTTT. Its protein is CASRGDRGSNQPQHF.

V and J are TRBV5-6 and TRBJ2-1, with TRBD2 identical over 10 bases. CDR1 SGHDT and CDR2 YYEEEE come from the germline V gene. This CDR3 contains 17 residues. J lost 7 bases, V lost 5 bases, and 15 bases had no gene match. DNA of the CDR3: TGTGCCAGCAGTCTCCCTGGGGAGCGGGGGGGACGGAATGAGCAGTTCTTC. Its translation is CASSLPGERGGRNEQFF. The full variable domain, its missing parts supplied by reference TRBV5-6 and TRBJ2-1, is DAGVTQSPTHLIKTRGQQVTLRCSPKSGHDTVSWYQQALGQGPQFIFQYYEEEERQRGNFPDRFSGHQFPNYSSELNVNALLLGDSALYLCASSLPGERGGRNEQFFGPGTRLTVL.

The chain recombines TRBV28 with TRBJ1-2; 7 nucleotides match TRBD1. The CDR3 runs to 13 residues. J gave up 4 bases and V 5 bases, and 4 bases lay outside the gene matches. Germline V gene data show CDR1 as MDHEN and CDR2 as SYDVKM. CDR3 bases: TGTGCCAGCAGTCCCGACAGGGCCTATGGCTACACCTTC. This translates into CASSPDRAYGYTF.

The chain combines TRBV7-2 with TRBJ2-7; D is ambiguous. Germline V CDR1 and CDR2: SGHTA, FQGNSA. The CDR3 runs to 13 residues. Trimming took off 4 bases at V and 2 bases at J, with 9 bases between the two ends. The chain's CDR3 is CASSYGQTYEQYF. The CDR3 DNA follows: TGTGCCAGCAGCTATGGGCAGACCTACGAGCAGTACTTC.

The chain joins TRBV7-8 to TRBJ2-1; 9 bases match TRBD2. The germline V gene has CDR1 SGHVS and CDR2 FQNEAQ. This CDR3 comprises 15 residues. V was pared by 1 base and J by 9 bases, with 7 bases of the junction left unmatched. In DNA, the CDR3 is TGTGCCAGCAGCTTAGAGGCGGGAGGGCCCAGTGAGCAGTTCTTC. It translates to CASSLEAGGPSEQFF. Combining the CDR3 with reference TRBV7-8 and TRBJ2-1 gives the whole variable domain GAGVSQSPRYKVAKRGQDVALRCDPISGHVSLFWYQQALGQGPEFLTYFQNEAQLDKSGLPSDRFFAERPEGSVSTLKIQRTQQEDSAVYLCASSLEAGGPSEQFFGPGTRLTVL.

The V and J genes are TRBV30 and TRBJ1-6; D unclear. In germline, CDR1 is GTSNPN, CDR2 SVGIG (reference sequence). This CDR3 has 12 residues. V lost 5 bases, J lost 10 bases, and 12 bases lay in between. CDR3 residues: CAWDPGLSPLHF. In DNA, the CDR3 is TGTGCCTGGGACCCGGGGTTATCACCCCTCCACTTT.

This clone has only a few counts. The chain carries TRBV7-2 and TRBJ2-1; 7 bases line up with TRBD1. The CDR3 has 13 residues. The V segment lost 2 bases and the J segment 15 bases; nucleotides outside the gene matches: 10. Germline V gives CDR1 SGHTA, CDR2 FQGNSA. This CDR3 is CASSLKGARERFF. CDR3 nucleotides: TGTGCCAGCAGCTTAAAGGGGGCGCGCGAAAGGTTCTTC.

V and J are TRBV7-2 and TRBJ2-2; no firm D call. Trimming removed 7 bases from V and 0 bases from J, with 6 bases in between. Germline V gives CDR1 SGHTA, CDR2 FQGNSA. The CDR3 spans 13 residues. CDR3 sequence: CASTRSNTGELFF. The CDR3 DNA follows: TGTGCCAGCACGAGGTCGAACACCGGGGAGCTGTTTTTT.

V usage is TRBV11-2 and J usage is TRBJ2-5; TRBD1 matches at 8 bases. This CDR3 is built from 14 residues. CDR1 is SGHAT, CDR2 FQNNGV, per germline. After removal of 6 bases from V and 7 bases from J, the junction contained 10 bases not matched to a gene. The CDR3 region has the DNA TGTGCCAGCAGAAACCAGGGGGCAGGGGGGACCCAGTACTTC. Its translation: CASRNQGAGGTQYF.

V gene TRBV11-2 combines with J gene TRBJ2-5; D is perhaps TRBD1 (7 bases). Germline lookup yields CDR1 SGHAT and CDR2 FQNNGV. Trimming left V 3 bases short and J 5 bases short, with 13 bases between. The CDR3 length is 14 residues. CDR3 sequence: CASSFRGTDETQYF. The CDR3 nucleotides read TGTGCCAGCAGCTTCCGCGGGACAGATGAGACCCAGTACTTC.

The chain recombines TRBV19 with TRBJ2-5, with 8 bases that match TRBD2. This CDR3 has 17 residues. Per the germline V gene, CDR1 is LNHDA and CDR2 is SQIVND (reference sequence). Trimming took 2 bases from V and 1 from J; bases not matched to a gene: 9. CDR3 sequence: CASSILGTRSIQETQYF. CDR3 bases: TGTGCCAGTAGTATATTAGGGACTAGGAGCATCCAAGAGACCCAGTACTTC.

The chain links TRBV2 to TRBJ2-3; 12 bases line up with TRBD1. The germline gives CDR1 SNHLY, CDR2 FYNNEI. The CDR3 is 17 amino acids. Trimming at V came to 3 bases and at J to 6 bases, leaving 10 bases not matched to a gene. In nucleotides, the CDR3 is TGTGCCAGCAGTGACTACAGGGGACAGGGGGCTGGGGATACGCAGTATTTT. The encoded protein is CASSDYRGQGAGDTQYF.

In nucleotides, the CDR3 is TGTGCCACCAGTGAGGCTAGCGGGAGTTGGTCCCAGTACTTC. Residues: CATSEASGSWSQYF. V gene TRBV24-1 combines with J gene TRBJ2-5; 10 bases are shared with TRBD2. Germline CDR1 is KGHDR and CDR2 is SFDVKD. V shed 4 bases and J 9 bases; nucleotides not matched to a gene: 7. This CDR3 has 14 amino acids.

The rearrangement links TRBV19 to TRBJ2-6; 10 nucleotides line up with TRBD1. The germline gives CDR1 LNHDA, CDR2 SQIVND (reference sequence). Germline trimming cut 6 bases from V and 0 bases from J; bases unmatched to any gene: 8. This CDR3 contains 18 residues. The CDR3 here is CASSERGTGASGANVLTF. CDR3 sequence (DNA): TGTGCCAGTAGCGAAAGGGGGACAGGGGCCTCTGGGGCCAACGTCCTGACTTTC.

The genes are TRBV27 and TRBJ1-4; D remains ambiguous. Germline V CDR1 and CDR2: MNHEY, SMNVEV (reference sequence). Trimming cost V 4 bases and J 6 bases, with 15 bases left between them. The CDR3 consists of 15 residues. Here the CDR3 reads CASSSTGRGDEKLFF. CDR3 coding DNA: TGTGCCAGCAGTTCAACGGGTCGTGGCGATGAAAAACTGTTTTTT.

The chain employs TRBV19 and TRBJ1-5; D not resolved. This CDR3 is built from 15 residues. Germline CDR1 reads LNHDA; CDR2 reads SQIVND (reference sequence). The V end was cut by 3 bases, the J end by 3 bases, with 12 bases between. As DNA, the CDR3 is TGTGCCAGTAGTATTGGGCAGGCCGCCAATCAGCCCCAGCATTTT. This codes for CASSIGQAANQPQHF.

The CDR3 sequence: CSRGFVDTQYF. The CDR3 region has the DNA TGCAGCAGGGGATTCGTAGATACGCAGTATTTT. The rearrangement links TRBV20-1 to TRBJ2-3; D is possibly TRBD1 (6 bases). The length of the CDR3 is 11 residues. Germline V gene data show CDR1 as DFQATT and CDR2 as SNEGSKA (reference sequence).

The rearrangement links TRBV6-5 to TRBJ2-1, with D perhaps matching TRBD1 (5 bases). Germline CDR1 reads MNHEY; CDR2 reads SVGAGI. CDR3 size: 13 residues. With 4 bases removed from V and 9 bases from J, the gap between germline ends came to 13 bases. Here the CDR3 reads CASSLIPGSEQFF. In nucleotides, the CDR3 is TGTGCCAGCAGTTTAATCCCAGGGTCTGAGCAGTTCTTC.

V usage is TRBV3-1 (or the pseudogene TRBV3-2) and J usage is TRBJ1-1; D is perhaps TRBD1 (5 bases). This CDR3 contains 14 residues. The germline CDR1 and CDR2 sequences are LGHDT and YNNKEL (reference sequence). The germline V and J ends were trimmed by 5 bases and 4 bases, with 14 bases remaining between them. CDR3 nucleotides: TGTGCCAGCAGCGCGGGAAGGGGTGGCACTGAAGCTTTCTTT. Amino acid sequence: CASSAGRGGTEAFF.

The V and J genes are TRBV6-5 and TRBJ1-2, with D tentatively TRBD1 (6 bases). The CDR3 covers 15 residues. Trimming took 6 bases from V and 5 from J, leaving 19 bases between them. CDR1 MNHEY and CDR2 SVGAGI come from the germline V gene. The chain's CDR3 is CASRAQGRASYGYTF. The CDR3 bases are TGTGCCAGCAGGGCACAGGGCCGGGCGAGTTATGGCTACACCTTC.

V and J are TRBV9 and TRBJ2-1; maybe TRBD2 (5 bases). V shed 0 bases and J shed 1 base, with 8 bases lying between them. Germline V gives CDR1 SGDLS, CDR2 YYNGEE. This CDR3 spans 15 amino acids. The DNA of the CDR3 is TGTGCCAGCAGCGTAGGGTGGGAGTCCTACAATGAGCAGTTCTTC. This sequence encodes CASSVGWESYNEQFF.

V and J are TRBV28 and TRBJ2-1; 12 positions agree with TRBD2. CDR3 length: 15 residues. Germline V CDR1 and CDR2: MDHEN, SYDVKM. V was pared by 2 bases and J by 7 bases, with 3 bases of the junction left unmatched. The CDR3 DNA reads as TGTGCCAGCAGTTTACCTAGCGGGAGGGGAAATGAGCAGTTCTTC. Translating it yields CASSLPSGRGNEQFF.

The chain employs TRBV6-1 and TRBJ2-7; D may be TRBD1 (6 bases). The CDR3 contains 13 residues. Trimming took off 1 base at V and 2 bases at J, with 6 bases between the two ends. The V gene's germline CDR1 is MNHNS and CDR2 SASEGT. CDR3 in amino acids: CASSEDRAYEQYF. CDR3 nucleotides: TGTGCCAGCAGTGAAGACAGGGCCTACGAGCAGTACTTC.

The rearrangement joins TRBV28 to TRBJ2-7; TRBD1 might be the D (6 bases). Trimming left V 6 bases short and J 2 bases short, with 17 bases between. CDR1 and CDR2 (germline): MDHEN, SYDVKM. The CDR3 has 15 residues. CDR3 region: CASRPPGRDTYEQYF. The DNA for the CDR3 is TGTGCCAGCAGACCGCCGGGAAGGGACACCTACGAGCAGTACTTC.